This T cell receptor beta chain was captured by sequencing in a study of control samples from healthy donors and cancer patients. Germline V gives CDR1 WNHNN, CDR2 SYGVQD (reference sequence). V lost 2 bases and J 6 bases, leaving 2 bases between the germline ends. The CDR3 spans 11 residues. This clone was recorded a few times. Generated by immunoSEQ multiplex PCR, the TCRdb table keeps only in-frame clones and is missing some. This table holds around 100,000 clones, less than 90% found once. The sample taken for sequencing was blood. The sequence came from a woman aged 50 to 60 in good health. This chain links TRBV10-1 with TRBJ1-5, with no clear D. The DNA for the CDR3 is TGCGCCAGCAGTGAGGGTCAGCCCCAGCATTTT. Translation gives CASSEGQPQHF.